The sequence of this TCR beta chain was determined in a study of CXCR3-negative and CXCR3-positive naive CD8 T cells. Study findings and constraints: Naive subsets displayed similar surface CD5, and TCR strength was inferred from TRB CDR3 properties. Naive cells that were CXCR3-positive had more hydrophobic TRB CDR3s (compared with CXCR3-negative naive cells).

Approximately 320,000 cells per CD8+ T cell subset were flow-sorted in triplicate. Worth noting for this clonotype: Its antigen remains unknown.

Germline values: CDR1 SQVTM, CDR2 ANQGSEA. The length of the CDR3 is 16 residues. UMI-labeled 5' RACE TRB cDNA libraries were prepared from the cells. TCRdb re-called the 5' RACE reads; every CDR3 protein appears as one record, without DNA. The listing records tens of thousands of distinct CDR3 sequences. The source of this sequence is a human donor in good health. Some clones in this sample may be carry-over from other donors' samples. The chain carries TRBV29-1 and TRBJ2-1; TCRdb selects TRBD2, and the lack of DNA leaves this call unchecked. Sample: naive CXCR3+ CD8+ T cells from blood. Documented subset: CD45RO-CCR7+CD27+CD95- naive CD8+ T cells expressing CXCR3 (TNR3+). The CDR3 reads CSVEVGGDWTSYEQFF.